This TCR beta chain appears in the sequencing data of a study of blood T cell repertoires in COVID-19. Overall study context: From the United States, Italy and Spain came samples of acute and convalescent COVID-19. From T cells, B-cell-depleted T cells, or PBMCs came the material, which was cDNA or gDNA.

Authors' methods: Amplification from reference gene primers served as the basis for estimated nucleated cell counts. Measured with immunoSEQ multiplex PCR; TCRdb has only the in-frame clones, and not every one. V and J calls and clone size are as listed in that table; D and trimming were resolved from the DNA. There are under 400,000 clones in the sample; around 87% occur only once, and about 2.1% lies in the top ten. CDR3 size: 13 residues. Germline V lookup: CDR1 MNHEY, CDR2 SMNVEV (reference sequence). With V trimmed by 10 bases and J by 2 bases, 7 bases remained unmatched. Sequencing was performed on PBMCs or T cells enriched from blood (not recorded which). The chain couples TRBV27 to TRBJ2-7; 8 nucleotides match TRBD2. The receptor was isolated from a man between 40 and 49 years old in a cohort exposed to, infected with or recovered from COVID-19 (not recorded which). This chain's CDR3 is CATGTSVPYEQYF. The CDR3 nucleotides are TGTGCCACCGGGACTAGTGTCCCCTACGAGCAGTACTTC.